What follows are 10 T cell receptor beta chains derived from one specimen sequenced in a study of T cell clones after liver transplantation. The data were produced by immunoSEQ multiplex PCR, yet TCRdb's version contains in-frame clones alone and is incomplete. The profile shows nearly 55,000 clones, roughly 84% of them singletons. This material consisted of CD4+ T cells from blood, taken before liver transplant. All receptors derive from a human donor who received a liver transplant.

In DNA, the CDR3 is TGTGCCAGCTCACCACCGCGGAGACAGGGGGATTCTGGCTACACCTTC. This codes for CASSPPRRQGDSGYTF. This chain uses TRBV18 with TRBJ1-2; 9 positions match TRBD1. The V gene end was trimmed by 0 bases and the J gene end by 7 bases; junction bases not matched to a gene: 9. The CDR3 is made up of 16 amino acids. The germline V gene has CDR1 KGHSH and CDR2 LQKENI. The whole variable domain, remainder taken from reference TRBV18 and TRBJ1-2, is NAGVMQNPRHLVRRRGQEARLRCSPMKGHSHVYWYRQLPEEGLKFMVYLQKENIIDESGMPKERFSAEFPKEGPSILRIQQVVRGDSAAYFCASSPPRRQGDSGYTFGSGTRLTVV.

The chain has TRBV2 and TRBJ2-7, with D hard to call. This CDR3 spans 13 amino acids. CDR1 is SNHLY and CDR2 is FYNNEI in the germline V gene. V gave up 11 bases and J gave up 0 bases, with 14 bases separating them. DNA of the CDR3: TGTGCCGGCAACGCCCCATTCTCCTACGAGCAGTACTTC. Amino acid sequence: CAGNAPFSYEQYF.

The table lists this clone with a few counts. J is TRBJ1-2 and V is TRBV5-6; D not certain. V gave up 4 bases and J gave up 2 bases, with 15 bases separating them. The germline V gene encodes CDR1 SGHDT and CDR2 YYEEEE. CDR3 length: 15 amino acids. The CDR3 DNA sequence: TGTGCCAGCAGCCTAGTTTTCGAGCGGAACTATGGCTACACCTTC. The encoded protein is CASSLVFERNYGYTF.

This clone was detected a few times. This chain connects TRBV5-6 to TRBJ1-2; D is perhaps TRBD1 (5 bases). Germline V gives CDR1 SGHDT, CDR2 YYEEEE. The germline V and J ends were trimmed by 4 bases and 4 bases, with 11 bases remaining between them. This CDR3 is built from 13 residues. The CDR3, as DNA: TGTGCCAGCAGCCGTCGGGACTTCTATGGCTACACCTTC. Its translation is CASSRRDFYGYTF.

CDR3 residues: CASSMRHNSGANVLTF. The CDR3 DNA reads TGTGCCAGTAGTATGAGGCATAACTCTGGGGCCAACGTCCTGACTTTC. V gene TRBV19 combines with J gene TRBJ2-6, with D uncertain. The V end lost 3 bases, the J end lost 0 bases, and 9 bases lay between the germline ends. This CDR3 region has 16 residues. Germline CDR1 LNHDA, CDR2 SQIVND (reference sequence).

This chain links TRBV7-9 with TRBJ2-7; D is ambiguous. Per germline, CDR1 SEHNR and CDR2 FQNEAQ (reference sequence). The CDR3 loop spans 15 amino acids. V lost 5 bases to trimming and J lost 2 bases, with 16 bases between them. CDR3 sequence (DNA): TGTGCCAGCAGCCAAGGATATCGGTCTACCTACGAGCAGTACTTC. Its protein is CASSQGYRSTYEQYF.

This sequence joins TRBV6-5 and TRBJ2-3; D is possibly TRBD1 or TRBD2 (5 bases each). The CDR3 consists of 14 residues. Germline V CDR1 and CDR2: MNHEY, SVGAGI. V was clipped by 7 bases and J by 8 bases, with 19 bases between them. The DNA for the CDR3 is TGTGCCAGCACCCTAAACCGAGGGGTCGCTACGCAGTATTTT. Translation gives CASTLNRGVATQYF.

CDR3 DNA sequence: TGCAGCGGCCAAGGGGGCCGTGGAAACACCATATATTTT. This encodes CSGQGGRGNTIYF. V is TRBV29-1 and J is TRBJ1-3; the match to TRBD1 covers 7 bases. The CDR3 is made up of 13 amino acids. Germline CDR1 SQVTM, CDR2 ANQGSEA. V lost 7 bases to trimming and J lost 3 bases; unmatched junction nucleotides: 6.

The V call is TRBV5-1, the J call TRBJ1-4; 10 nucleotides align to TRBD1. CDR1 is SGHRS, CDR2 YFSETQ, per germline. After removal of 4 bases from V and 4 bases from J, the junction contained 7 bases not matched to a gene. This CDR3 spans 16 amino acids. The CDR3 DNA reads TGCGCCAGCAGCCCGGGACAGGGGACATATAATGAAAAACTGTTTTTT. It yields the protein CASSPGQGTYNEKLFF.

This clone has a single count. The chain uses TRBV4-1 and TRBJ2-1, with no clear D. The CDR3 is 12 residues long. Per germline, CDR1 MGHRA and CDR2 YSYEKL. Trimming pared 1 base from V and 7 bases from J, leaving 5 bases between. The CDR3 loop is CASSQAPNEQFF. Written as DNA, the CDR3 is TGCGCCAGCAGCCAAGCCCCTAATGAGCAGTTCTTC.